The 28 T cell receptor beta chains given below trace back to one sample, sequenced in a study of CD8+ T cells in alopecia areata. The treatment is: oral pan-JAK inhibitor, 5-10 mg twice daily. Extracted RNA was reverse transcribed, and the resulting cDNA served as sequencing template. Sequencing was performed with immunoSEQ multiplex PCR; in TCRdb, only in-frame clones are kept and a portion is missing. The sample has about 190,000 clones; 55% to 70% are singletons. This specimen consisted of CD4+ T cells sorted from blood, obtained at week 4, from a patient treated with tofacitinib. The receptors shown here come from a human donor with alopecia areata.

This clone was detected only once. The chain couples TRBV28 to TRBJ2-1, with no clear D. The V and J ends lost 6 bases and 4 bases respectively, with 13 bases between them. Germline V CDR1 and CDR2: MDHEN, SYDVKM. This CDR3 has 14 amino acids. The CDR3 coding sequence is TGTGCCAGCAGACTAATTGGACGGTACAATGAGCAGTTCTTC. Translation gives CASRLIGRYNEQFF.

On this clone: This specimen includes other DNA sequences encoding the same CDR3. J is TRBJ2-3 and V is TRBV5-1; D might be TRBD1 (6 bases). Deletions cut 4 bases from V and 0 bases from J, with 9 bases between. Germline-derived CDR1 and CDR2 are SGHRS and YFSETQ. This CDR3 has 14 residues. CDR3 residues: CASSRDRSTDTQYF. In nucleotides, the CDR3 is TGCGCCAGCAGCCGTGACAGGAGCACAGATACGCAGTATTTT. Looking up the rest from reference TRBV5-1 and TRBJ2-3 gives the full variable domain: KAGVTQTPRYLIKTRGQQVTLSCSPISGHRSVSWYQQTPGQGLQFLFEYFSETQRNKGNFPGRFSGRQFSNSRSEMNVSTLELGDSALYLCASSRDRSTDTQYFGPGTRLTVL.

This clone was counted a few times. The genes are TRBV7-2 and TRBJ2-7; D may match TRBD1 or TRBD2 (5 bases each). Trimming pared 5 bases from V and 2 bases from J, leaving 13 bases between. This CDR3 has 14 amino acids. The germline CDR1 and CDR2 sequences are SGHTA and FQGNSA. CDR3 DNA: TGTGCCAGCAGCCTTGCTGGGGGTGCCTACGAGCAGTACTTC. This sequence encodes CASSLAGGAYEQYF. Together with reference TRBV7-2 and TRBJ2-7, the CDR3 gives the full variable domain: GAGVSQSPSNKVTEKGKDVELRCDPISGHTALYWYRQSLGQGLEFLIYFQGNSAPDKSGLPSDRFSAERTGGSVSTLTIQRTQQEDSAVYLCASSLAGGAYEQYFGPGTRLTVT.

This clone was seen a few times. The chain couples TRBV29-1 to TRBJ1-4; D possibly corresponds to TRBD1 (5 bases). This CDR3 has 14 residues. The germline gives CDR1 SQVTM, CDR2 ANQGSEA. Trimming took off 2 bases at V and 8 bases at J, with 15 bases between the two ends. CDR3 protein: CSVEPPGTAEKLFF. In DNA, the CDR3 is TGCAGCGTTGAACCCCCAGGGACGGCGGAAAAACTGTTTTTT.

The genes are TRBV20-1 and TRBJ2-7; no reliable D call. Per the germline V gene, CDR1 is DFQATT and CDR2 is SNEGSKA (reference sequence). The CDR3 extends over 10 amino acids. Trimming took off 5 bases at V and 2 bases at J, with 4 bases between the two ends. This CDR3 is CSAGTYEQYF. The DNA of the CDR3 is TGCAGTGCTGGGACCTACGAGCAGTACTTC.

The rearrangement joins TRBV5-6 to TRBJ1-1; TRBD1 matches at 9 bases. The CDR3 totals 15 residues. Trimming removed 4 bases from V and 3 bases from J; junction bases left unmatched: 7. The germline V gene encodes CDR1 SGHDT and CDR2 YYEEEE. The CDR3 DNA sequence: TGTGCCAGCAGCGGGGAGGGACAGGGCTACACTGAAGCTTTCTTT. The encoded protein is CASSGEGQGYTEAFF.

This sequence joins TRBV2 and TRBJ2-7, with D unresolved. Trimming stripped 2 bases from V and 4 bases from J, with 6 bases between. The CDR3 covers 12 residues. The germline V gene has CDR1 SNHLY and CDR2 FYNNEI. The CDR3 DNA is TGTGCCAGCAGTGAAATGGGTTACGAGCAGTACTTC. As protein: CASSEMGYEQYF.

The chain links TRBV6-5 to TRBJ2-1; 9 nucleotides agree with TRBD1. The CDR3 is 16 residues long. CDR1 is MNHEY, CDR2 SVGAGI, per germline. V lost 2 bases, J lost 7 bases, and 9 bases stayed unmatched. The DNA for the CDR3 is TGTGCCAGCAGTTACGCCCGGACAGGGGTGGGGAATGAGCAGTTCTTC. It is translated as CASSYARTGVGNEQFF.

The chain combines TRBV9 with TRBJ2-5; 14 bases fit TRBD2. The germline gives CDR1 SGDLS, CDR2 YYNGEE. The CDR3 totals 16 residues. Unmatched junction bases numbered 7, after V lost 4 bases and J lost 5 bases. The chain's CDR3 is CASSSRLAGGGETQYF. As DNA, the CDR3 is TGTGCCAGCAGCTCCCGACTAGCGGGAGGGGGTGAGACCCAGTACTTC.

The chain recombines TRBV4-1 with TRBJ2-7; maybe TRBD2 (8 bases). Germline V lookup: CDR1 MGHRA, CDR2 YSYEKL. Trimming stripped 1 base from V and 7 bases from J, with 20 bases between. The CDR3 runs 16 residues. CDR3 amino acids: CASSQAGTAGVGEQYF. The CDR3 nucleotides are TGCGCCAGCAGCCAAGCGGGGACAGCGGGAGTTGGGGAGCAGTACTTC.

The chain links TRBV5-1 to TRBJ2-3; 14 bases fit TRBD2. The CDR3 is 16 residues long. The V gene end was trimmed by 6 bases and the J gene end by 4 bases; junction bases not matched to a gene: 7. Germline V gene data show CDR1 as SGHRS and CDR2 as YFSETQ. This chain's CDR3 is CASITGLAGASDTQYF. The CDR3, as DNA: TGCGCCAGCATAACGGGACTAGCGGGAGCGTCAGATACGCAGTATTTT.

The genes are TRBV29-1 and TRBJ1-5; D perhaps matches TRBD1 (6 bases). V lost 4 bases, J lost 4 bases, and 11 bases lay in between. The germline V gene encodes CDR1 SQVTM and CDR2 ANQGSEA. The CDR3 is 13 amino acids. CDR3: CSVAAGVNQPQHF. CDR3 bases: TGCAGCGTTGCGGCAGGGGTAAATCAGCCCCAGCATTTT.

J is TRBJ2-2 and V is TRBV2; 7 bases are a match to TRBD2. Germline V gives CDR1 SNHLY, CDR2 FYNNEI. This CDR3 has 16 residues. V was clipped by 4 bases and J by 1 base; unmatched bases: 6. Here the CDR3 DNA reads TGTGCCAGCAGTGTGATGGCGGGGGAGAACACCGGGGAGCTGTTTTTT. Translation gives CASSVMAGENTGELFF.

The genes are TRBV15 and TRBJ2-5, with D uncertain. Trimming removed 1 base at V and 6 bases at J, with 6 bases between. From germline, CDR1 is LNHNV and CDR2 YYDKDF (reference sequence). The CDR3 is made up of 12 amino acids. The CDR3 region has the DNA TGTGCCACCAGCAGAGCCTCCCAGACCCAGTACTTC. Its translation is CATSRASQTQYF.

The chain has TRBV5-1 and TRBJ2-1; D call uncertain. Per the germline V gene, CDR1 is SGHRS and CDR2 is YFSETQ. The CDR3 spans 12 residues. Trimming cost V 4 bases and J 8 bases, with 10 bases left between them. The CDR3: CASSGLLDEQFF. The CDR3 nucleotides are TGCGCCAGCAGCGGGCTTTTAGATGAGCAGTTCTTC.

This clone has just a few counts. This chain joins TRBV29-1 and TRBJ2-7; maybe TRBD2 (6 bases). CDR1 SQVTM and CDR2 ANQGSEA come from the germline V gene. The germline V and J ends were trimmed by 6 bases and 0 bases, with 12 bases remaining between them. This CDR3 region has 13 residues. The DNA for the CDR3 is TGCAGCGTCCTCGGGGGTGGCTCCTACGAGCAGTACTTC. This sequence encodes CSVLGGGSYEQYF.

This clone was recorded a few times. The chain links TRBV29-1 to TRBJ2-7, with 8 bases fitting TRBD1. This CDR3 has 16 residues. V dropped 4 bases and J dropped 4; count of bases not matched to a gene: 15. Looked up from germline, CDR1 is SQVTM and CDR2 is ANQGSEA. CDR3 residues: CSVARGRDRQQYEQYF. As DNA, the CDR3 is TGCAGCGTTGCCCGGGGGCGGGACAGGCAACAATACGAGCAGTACTTC.

For the CDR3, the DNA is TGTGCCTGGAGTGACCACGGGGCTCAGCCCCAGCATTTT. This encodes CAWSDHGAQPQHF. The V and J genes are TRBV30 and TRBJ1-5; D is perhaps TRBD1 (5 bases). The CDR3 sequence is 13 residues long. The germline gives CDR1 GTSNPN, CDR2 SVGIG (reference sequence). V shed 1 base and J shed 6 bases, with 10 bases lying between them. The full variable domain, its missing parts supplied by reference TRBV30 and TRBJ1-5, is SQTIHQWPATLVQPVGSPLSLECTVEGTSNPNLYWYRQAAGRGLQLLFYSVGIGQISSEVPQNLSASRPQDRQFILSSKKLLLSDSGFYLCAWSDHGAQPQHFGDGTRLSIL.

V and J are TRBV18 and TRBJ1-3, with D unresolved. There are 18 residues in the CDR3. The V end was cut by 2 bases, the J end by 0 bases, with 17 bases between. Per the germline V gene, CDR1 is KGHSH and CDR2 is LQKENI. CDR3 region: CASSPRSSSVVSGNTIYF. The CDR3 DNA follows: TGTGCCAGCTCACCAAGGTCCAGCTCGGTCGTCTCTGGAAACACCATATATTTT. Combining the CDR3 with reference TRBV18 and TRBJ1-3 gives the whole variable domain NAGVMQNPRHLVRRRGQEARLRCSPMKGHSHVYWYRQLPEEGLKFMVYLQKENIIDESGMPKERFSAEFPKEGPSILRIQQVVRGDSAAYFCASSPRSSSVVSGNTIYFGEGSWLTVV.

The rearrangement uses TRBV30 and TRBJ2-5; D not resolved. This CDR3 spans 11 amino acids. The germline V and J ends were trimmed by 2 bases and 4 bases, with 5 bases remaining between them. The V gene's germline CDR1 is GTSNPN and CDR2 SVGIG (reference sequence). Here the CDR3 reads CAWSTRETQYF. CDR3 sequence (DNA): TGTGCCTGGAGTACACGAGAGACCCAGTACTTC.

This sequence joins TRBV5-1 and TRBJ2-2, with unresolved D. Trimming removed 0 bases at V and 5 bases at J, with 17 bases between. This CDR3 is 17 amino acids long. Per the germline V gene, CDR1 is SGHRS and CDR2 is YFSETQ. CDR3 region: CASSLAIVFPRTGELFF. The CDR3 bases are TGCGCCAGCAGCTTGGCTATTGTGTTCCCCCGAACCGGGGAGCTGTTTTTT.

The gene calls are TRBV18 and TRBJ2-5; D remains ambiguous. Trimming removed 1 base from V and 4 bases from J, with 7 bases in between. This CDR3 comprises 13 residues. Germline CDR1 is KGHSH and CDR2 is LQKENI. CDR3 bases: TGTGCCAGCTCACCACAAAGAGGAGAGACCCAGTACTTC. Amino acid sequence: CASSPQRGETQYF.

The chain combines TRBV7-9 with TRBJ2-1; 11 bases are a match to TRBD2. CDR1 SEHNR and CDR2 FQNEAQ come from the germline V gene (reference sequence). The CDR3 extends over 15 amino acids. V was clipped by 5 bases and J by 10 bases; unmatched bases: 10. The CDR3 DNA is TGTGCCAGCAGCCTACTAGCGGGAGTTTCCGGGGAGCAGTTCTTC. This sequence encodes CASSLLAGVSGEQFF.

This clone was counted only a few times. Different DNA sequences within this sample yield the same CDR3. The V and J genes are TRBV29-1 and TRBJ2-2, with D possibly being TRBD1 or TRBD2 (5 bases each). Trimming cost V 6 bases and J 1 base, with 6 bases left between them. This CDR3 has 12 amino acids. Germline-derived CDR1 and CDR2 are SQVTM and ANQGSEA. CDR3 DNA sequence: TGCAGCGTGAGGGGGAACACCGGGGAGCTGTTTTTT. Translating it yields CSVRGNTGELFF.

Remarks on this clone: Other nucleotide sequences from this sample produce the same CDR3. The chain has TRBV29-1 and TRBJ2-7, with 12 positions matching TRBD2. The V gene's germline CDR1 is SQVTM and CDR2 ANQGSEA. The CDR3 has 13 amino acids. Trimming cost V 7 bases and J 7 bases; bases outside gene matches: 8. As DNA, the CDR3 is TGCAGCGCCTCTAGCGGGAGGGCTAATGAGCAGTACTTC. As protein: CSASSGRANEQYF.

The chain carries TRBV7-2 and TRBJ2-5; 8 bases align to TRBD2. The J segment lost 4 bases and the V segment lost 1 base, leaving 2 bases of the junction unmatched. The germline V gene has CDR1 SGHTA and CDR2 FQGNSA. There are 14 residues in the CDR3. CDR3 loop: CASSLGLAGETQYF. The CDR3 DNA reads TGTGCCAGCAGCTTAGGGCTAGCGGGAGAGACCCAGTACTTC.

The chain recombines TRBV7-8 with TRBJ2-4, with no clear D. The germline V and J ends were trimmed by 1 base and 11 bases, with 15 bases remaining between them. The CDR3 runs 14 residues. Germline assignment: CDR1 SGHVS and CDR2 FQNEAQ. The CDR3 is CASSLDRGRVFQYF. The CDR3 nucleotides are TGTGCCAGCAGCTTAGATCGCGGAAGGGTGTTTCAGTACTTC.

In this sample, this clone turned up a few times. The chain couples TRBV6-5 to TRBJ2-2; tentatively, D is TRBD1 or TRBD2 (6 bases each). V was cut by 5 bases and J by 4 bases, with 14 bases left in between. This CDR3 region has 15 residues. Germline CDR1 reads MNHEY; CDR2 reads SVGAGI. The CDR3 DNA is TGTGCCAGCAGTCCACAGGGACTCATCACCGGGGAGCTGTTTTTT. This sequence encodes CASSPQGLITGELFF.